This TCR beta chain was recovered during a study of cytomegalovirus exposure and HLA in healthy donors. Overall study findings and caveats: What a later analysis showed was that several of the most significant clusters appeared linked to common viral pathogens.

In this sample, this clone turned up once. Its antigen is undetermined. It was with 60 Vbeta and 13 Jbeta primers that the PCR ran. TCRdb's table, derived via immunoSEQ multiplex PCR, lists solely in-frame clones and lacks some. The sample lists about 140,000 clones; 76% were seen once. The receptor was isolated from a woman between 35 and 50 years old in good health and CMV-seronegative. The specimen sequenced was PBMCs.

CDR3 nucleotide sequence: TGTGCCATCAGTCGGGCACAGATACTAGCGGGAAACAATGAGCAGTTCTTC. It translates to CAISRAQILAGNNEQFF. J is TRBJ2-1 and V is TRBV10-3, with 10 bases identical to TRBD2. Germline loops: CDR1 ENHRY, CDR2 SYGVKD. This CDR3 is built from 17 residues. Unmatched junction bases numbered 12, after V lost 5 bases and J lost 5 bases.